These 3 T cell receptor beta chains were all obtained from the same sample, sequenced in a study of blood T cell repertoires in COVID-19. The protocol was immunoSEQ multiplex PCR, while the TCRdb copy is restricted to in-frame clones and leaves out a portion. The repertoire consists of about 250,000 clones, with 84% occurring once and the leading ten covering approximately 1.4%. The sequencing input was peripheral blood. All receptors come from a woman aged 40 to 50 who had recovered from COVID-19.

The chain carries TRBV5-5 and TRBJ2-3; D not certain. The CDR3 loop spans 12 amino acids. Trimming cost V 4 bases and J 6 bases, with 9 bases left between them. CDR1 SGHKS and CDR2 YYEKEE come from the germline V gene (reference sequence). CDR3 region: CASSRSRDTQYF. CDR3 DNA sequence: TGTGCCAGCAGCAGGAGTAGGGATACGCAGTATTTT.

The chain combines TRBV4-1 with TRBJ1-2; TRBD1 matches at 8 bases. Germline V gene lookup returns CDR1 MGHRA and CDR2 YSYEKL. The CDR3 runs to 15 residues. With 0 bases clipped from V and 5 bases from J, the junction kept 5 bases outside the gene matches. The CDR3 DNA reads as TGCGCCAGCAGCCAAGATCTAGGACAGGGATATGGCTACACCTTC. Translated, it gives CASSQDLGQGYGYTF.

The rearrangement uses TRBV6-5 and TRBJ1-1; D is unresolved. The CDR3 is 12 amino acids. The germline V gene encodes CDR1 MNHEY and CDR2 SVGAGI. Trimming removed 7 bases from V and 6 bases from J, with 12 bases in between. The chain's CDR3 is CASNEAFPEAFF. As DNA, the CDR3 is TGTGCCAGCAACGAGGCGTTTCCTGAAGCTTTCTTT.